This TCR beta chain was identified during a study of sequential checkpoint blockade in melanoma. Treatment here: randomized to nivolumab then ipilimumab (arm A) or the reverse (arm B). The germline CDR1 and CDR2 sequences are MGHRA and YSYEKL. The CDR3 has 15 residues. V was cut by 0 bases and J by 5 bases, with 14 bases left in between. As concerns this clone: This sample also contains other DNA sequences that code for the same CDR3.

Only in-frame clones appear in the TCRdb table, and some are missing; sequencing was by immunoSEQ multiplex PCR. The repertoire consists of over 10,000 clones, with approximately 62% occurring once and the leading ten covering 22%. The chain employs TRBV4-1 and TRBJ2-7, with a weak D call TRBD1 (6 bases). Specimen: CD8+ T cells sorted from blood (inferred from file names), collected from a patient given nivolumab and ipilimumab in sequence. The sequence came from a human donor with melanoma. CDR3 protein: CASSQDLPTGNEQYF. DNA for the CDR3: TGCGCCAGCAGCCAAGACTTGCCTACAGGGAACGAGCAGTACTTC.